This T cell receptor (beta chain) was found in a study of T-cell memory formation after mild COVID-19. Findings and limits, study-wide: Within pre-infection memory, some responding clones were found, suggesting cross-reactive memory joined. Whether second-wave clones peaking at day 37 were SARS-CoV-2 specific went unconfirmed. CD8+ contracting clones occupied EMRA, while CD4+ ones occupied mainly CM and EM.

5'RACE with constant-segment primers yielded barcoded, UMI-tagged TCR alpha and TCR beta cDNA libraries. TCRdb re-analysed the 5' RACE reads in MiXCR, keeping a single row per CDR3 protein. Among about 300,000 distinct CDR3 sequences, roughly a fifth were seen once, and the ten largest hold roughly 20%. The CDR3 covers 14 residues. Germline loops: CDR1 DFQATT, CDR2 SNEGSKA (reference sequence). Trimming left V 3 bases short and J 2 bases short, with 14 bases between. The sample holds a few counts of this clonotype. The antigen remains undetermined. Material for sequencing was PBMCs or a T cell subset sorted from them (not recorded which). The chain carries TRBV20-1 and TRBJ2-7; maybe TRBD2 (5 bases). The TCR sequence derives from a man between 18 and 29 years old who had mild COVID-19 (a few samples of this study predate the infection). Cell type and time point are not known. CDR3 in DNA: TGCAGTGCTAGGTCTGGACTTAGCACCTACGAGCAGTACGTC. Amino acid sequence: CSARSGLSTYEQYV.